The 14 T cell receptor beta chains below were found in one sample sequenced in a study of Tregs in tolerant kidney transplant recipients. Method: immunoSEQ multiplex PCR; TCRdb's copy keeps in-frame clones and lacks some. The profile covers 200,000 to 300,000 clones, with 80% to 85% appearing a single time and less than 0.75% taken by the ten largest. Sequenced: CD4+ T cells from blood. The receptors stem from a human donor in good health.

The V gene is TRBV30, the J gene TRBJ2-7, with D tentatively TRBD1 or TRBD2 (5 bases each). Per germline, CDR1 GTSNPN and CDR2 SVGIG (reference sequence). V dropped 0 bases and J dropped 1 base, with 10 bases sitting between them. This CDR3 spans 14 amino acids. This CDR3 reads CAWSVRDGSYEQYF. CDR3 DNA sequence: TGTGCCTGGAGTGTACGGGACGGATCCTACGAGCAGTACTTC.

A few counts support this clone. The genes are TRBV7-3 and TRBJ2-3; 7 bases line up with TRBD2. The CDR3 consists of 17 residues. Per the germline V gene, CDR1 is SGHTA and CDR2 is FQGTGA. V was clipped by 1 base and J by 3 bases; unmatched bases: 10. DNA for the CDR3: TGTGCCAGCAGCTTAAAGGCTAGCGGCTTTGGTACAGATACGCAGTATTTT. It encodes CASSLKASGFGTDTQYF.

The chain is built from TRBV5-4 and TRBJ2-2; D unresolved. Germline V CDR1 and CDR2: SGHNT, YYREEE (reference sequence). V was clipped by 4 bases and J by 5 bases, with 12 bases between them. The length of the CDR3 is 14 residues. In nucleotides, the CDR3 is TGTGCCAGCAGCCACCCACCTCAGACCGGGGAGCTGTTTTTT. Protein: CASSHPPQTGELFF.

CDR3 protein: CASSSSPSEKLFF. The CDR3 region has the DNA TGCGCCAGCAGCTCCAGCCCGAGCGAAAAACTGTTTTTT. The chain recombines TRBV5-1 with TRBJ1-4, with unresolved D. The CDR3 covers 13 residues. CDR1 is SGHRS, CDR2 YFSETQ, per germline. Deletions cut 3 bases from V and 8 bases from J, with 11 bases between.

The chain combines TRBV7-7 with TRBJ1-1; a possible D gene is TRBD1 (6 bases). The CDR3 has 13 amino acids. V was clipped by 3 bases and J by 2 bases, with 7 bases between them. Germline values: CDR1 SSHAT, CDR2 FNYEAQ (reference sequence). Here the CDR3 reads CASSLTGNTEAFF. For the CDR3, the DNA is TGTGCCAGCAGCTTGACAGGAAACACTGAAGCTTTCTTT.

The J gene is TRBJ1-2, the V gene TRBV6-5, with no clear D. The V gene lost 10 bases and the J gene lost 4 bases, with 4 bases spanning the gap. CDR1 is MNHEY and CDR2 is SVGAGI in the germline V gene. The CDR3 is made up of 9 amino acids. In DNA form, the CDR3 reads TGTGCCACCTCCTATGGCTACACCTTC. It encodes CATSYGYTF.

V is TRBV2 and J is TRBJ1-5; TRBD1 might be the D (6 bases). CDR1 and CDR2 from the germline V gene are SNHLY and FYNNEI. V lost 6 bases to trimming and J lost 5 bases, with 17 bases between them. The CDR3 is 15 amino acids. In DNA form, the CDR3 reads TGTGCCAGCAGGCCCGAACAGGGAAGGGATCAGCCCCAGCATTTT. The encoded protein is CASRPEQGRDQPQHF.

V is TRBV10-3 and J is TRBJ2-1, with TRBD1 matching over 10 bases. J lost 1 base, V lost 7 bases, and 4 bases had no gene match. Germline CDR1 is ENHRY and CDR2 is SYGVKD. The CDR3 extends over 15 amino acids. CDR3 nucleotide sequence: TGTGCCATCAACGGACAGGGGGGGTCCTACAATGAGCAGTTCTTC. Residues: CAINGQGGSYNEQFF.

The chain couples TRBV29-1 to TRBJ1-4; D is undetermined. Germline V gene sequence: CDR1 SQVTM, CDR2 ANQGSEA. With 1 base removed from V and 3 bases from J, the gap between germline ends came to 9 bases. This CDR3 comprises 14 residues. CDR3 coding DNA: TGCAGCGTTGAAGGGCAGACCGCTAATGAAAAACTGTTTTTT. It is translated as CSVEGQTANEKLFF.

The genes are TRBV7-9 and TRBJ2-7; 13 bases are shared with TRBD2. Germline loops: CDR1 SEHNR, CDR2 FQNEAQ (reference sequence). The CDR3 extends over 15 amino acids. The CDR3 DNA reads TGTGCATCTGGGACTAGCGGGATTGGGACCTACGAGCAGTACTTC. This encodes CASGTSGIGTYEQYF.

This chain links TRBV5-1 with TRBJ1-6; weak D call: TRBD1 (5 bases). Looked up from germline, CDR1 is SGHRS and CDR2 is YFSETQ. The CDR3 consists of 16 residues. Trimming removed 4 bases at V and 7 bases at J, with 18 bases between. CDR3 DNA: TGCGCCAGCAGCCCGTCAGGCGGGGGTGGCAATTCACCCCTCCACTTT. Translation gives CASSPSGGGGNSPLHF.

CDR3 sequence reads: CASSTPGLAGTGAKNIQYF. The CDR3 nucleotides are TGTGCCAGCAGCACCCCGGGACTAGCGGGAACGGGAGCCAAAAACATTCAGTACTTC. The V gene is TRBV7-9, the J gene TRBJ2-4; 13 bases are a match to TRBD2. CDR3 length: 19 amino acids. The germline V gene encodes CDR1 SEHNR and CDR2 FQNEAQ (reference sequence). V was pared by 5 bases and J by 0 bases, with 10 bases of the junction left unmatched.

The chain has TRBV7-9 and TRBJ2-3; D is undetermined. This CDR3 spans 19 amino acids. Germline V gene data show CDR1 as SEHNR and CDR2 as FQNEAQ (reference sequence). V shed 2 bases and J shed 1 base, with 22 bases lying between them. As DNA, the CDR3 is TGTGCCAGCAGCTTATTTGCCCGCGGTTTAAAAGAGGGCACAGATACGCAGTATTTT. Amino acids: CASSLFARGLKEGTDTQYF. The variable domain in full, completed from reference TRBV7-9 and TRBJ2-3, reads DTGVSQNPRHKITKRGQNVTFRCDPISEHNRLYWYRQTLGQGPEFLTYFQNEAQLEKSRLLSDRFSAERPKGSFSTLEIQRTEQGDSAMYLCASSLFARGLKEGTDTQYFGPGTRLTVL.

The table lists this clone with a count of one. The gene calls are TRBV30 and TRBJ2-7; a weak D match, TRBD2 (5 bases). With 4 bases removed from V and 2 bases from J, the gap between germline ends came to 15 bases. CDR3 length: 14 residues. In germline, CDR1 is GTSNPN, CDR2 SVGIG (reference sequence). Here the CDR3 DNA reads TGTGCCTGGACCCAAGGGAGCAGAACCTACGAGCAGTACTTC. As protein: CAWTQGSRTYEQYF.